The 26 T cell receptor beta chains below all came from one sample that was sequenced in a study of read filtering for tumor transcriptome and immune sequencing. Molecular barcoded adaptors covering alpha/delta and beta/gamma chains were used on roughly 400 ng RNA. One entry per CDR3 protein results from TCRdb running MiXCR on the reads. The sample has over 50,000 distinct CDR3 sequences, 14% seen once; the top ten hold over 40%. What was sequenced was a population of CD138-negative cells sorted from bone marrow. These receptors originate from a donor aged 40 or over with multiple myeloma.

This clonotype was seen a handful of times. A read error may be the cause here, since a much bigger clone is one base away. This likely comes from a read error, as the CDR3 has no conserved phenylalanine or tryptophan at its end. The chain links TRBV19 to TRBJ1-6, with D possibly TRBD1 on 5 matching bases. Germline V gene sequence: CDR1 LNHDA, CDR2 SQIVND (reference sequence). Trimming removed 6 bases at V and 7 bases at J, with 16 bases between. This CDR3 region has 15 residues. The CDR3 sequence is CASRGESRTNSPLHL. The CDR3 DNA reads TGTGCCAGTAGAGGGGAGAGCAGGACGAATTCACCCCTCCACCTT.

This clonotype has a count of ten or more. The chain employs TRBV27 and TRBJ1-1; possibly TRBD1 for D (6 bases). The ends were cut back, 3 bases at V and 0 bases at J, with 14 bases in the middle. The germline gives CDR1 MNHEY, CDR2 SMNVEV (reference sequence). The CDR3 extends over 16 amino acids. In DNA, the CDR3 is TGTGCCAGCAGTTTTACAGGGCCTCCCATGAACACTGAAGCTTTCTTT. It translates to CASSFTGPPMNTEAFF.

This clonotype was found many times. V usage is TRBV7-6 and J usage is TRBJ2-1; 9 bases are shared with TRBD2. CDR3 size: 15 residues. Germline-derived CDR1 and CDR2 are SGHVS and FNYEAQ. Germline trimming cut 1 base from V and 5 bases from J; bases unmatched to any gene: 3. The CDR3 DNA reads TGTGCCAGCAGCTTAGGTAGCGGGAGTCACAATGAGCAGTTCTTC. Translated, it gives CASSLGSGSHNEQFF. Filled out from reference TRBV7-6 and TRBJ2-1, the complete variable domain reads GAGVSQSPRYKVTKRGQDVALRCDPISGHVSLYWYRQALGQGPEFLTYFNYEAQQDKSGLPNDRFSAERPEGSISTLTIQRTEQRDSAMYRCASSLGSGSHNEQFFGPGTRLTVL.

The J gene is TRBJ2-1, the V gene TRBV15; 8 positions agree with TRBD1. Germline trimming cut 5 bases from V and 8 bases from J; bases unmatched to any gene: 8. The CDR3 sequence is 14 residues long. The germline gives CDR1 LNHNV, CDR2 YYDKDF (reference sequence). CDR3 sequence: CATSGQGEYHEQFF. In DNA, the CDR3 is TGTGCCACCAGCGGACAGGGAGAGTACCATGAGCAGTTCTTC.

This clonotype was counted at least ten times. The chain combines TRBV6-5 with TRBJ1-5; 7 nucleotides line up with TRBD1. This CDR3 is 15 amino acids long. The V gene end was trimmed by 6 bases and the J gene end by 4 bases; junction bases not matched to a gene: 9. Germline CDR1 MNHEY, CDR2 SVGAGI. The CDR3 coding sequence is TGTGCCAGCAGAAACGACAGGGCGCCGAATCAGCCCCAGCATTTT. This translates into CASRNDRAPNQPQHF.

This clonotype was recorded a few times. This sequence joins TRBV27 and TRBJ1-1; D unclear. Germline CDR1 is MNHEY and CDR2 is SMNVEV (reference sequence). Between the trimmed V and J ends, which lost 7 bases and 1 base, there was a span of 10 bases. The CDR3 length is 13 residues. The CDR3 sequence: CASKPQWNTEAFF. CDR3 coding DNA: TGTGCCAGCAAGCCTCAGTGGAACACTGAAGCTTTCTTT.

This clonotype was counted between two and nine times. This CDR3 reads CASSFPLRKETQYF. The CDR3 region has the DNA TGCGCCAGCAGCTTCCCTCTACGGAAAGAGACCCAGTACTTC. The gene calls are TRBV5-1 and TRBJ2-5; unclear D gene. Trimming removed 2 bases at V and 3 bases at J, with 11 bases between. Per germline, CDR1 SGHRS and CDR2 YFSETQ. The CDR3 totals 14 residues. Based on the CDR3 plus reference TRBV5-1 and TRBJ2-5, the full variable domain is KAGVTQTPRYLIKTRGQQVTLSCSPISGHRSVSWYQQTPGQGLQFLFEYFSETQRNKGNFPGRFSGRQFSNSRSEMNVSTLELGDSALYLCASSFPLRKETQYFGPGTRLLVL.

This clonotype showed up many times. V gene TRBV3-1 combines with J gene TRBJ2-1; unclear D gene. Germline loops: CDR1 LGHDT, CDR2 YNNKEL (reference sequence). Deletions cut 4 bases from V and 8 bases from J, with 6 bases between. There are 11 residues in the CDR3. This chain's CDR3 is CASSRSDEQFF. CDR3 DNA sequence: TGTGCCAGCAGCCGCTCGGATGAGCAGTTCTTC.

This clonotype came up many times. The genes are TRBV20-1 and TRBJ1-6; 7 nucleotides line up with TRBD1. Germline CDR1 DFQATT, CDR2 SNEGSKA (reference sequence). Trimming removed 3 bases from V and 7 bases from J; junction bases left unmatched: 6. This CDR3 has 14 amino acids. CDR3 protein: CSASSAGGNSPLHF. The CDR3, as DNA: TGCAGTGCTAGCTCGGCAGGGGGAAATTCACCCCTCCACTTT.

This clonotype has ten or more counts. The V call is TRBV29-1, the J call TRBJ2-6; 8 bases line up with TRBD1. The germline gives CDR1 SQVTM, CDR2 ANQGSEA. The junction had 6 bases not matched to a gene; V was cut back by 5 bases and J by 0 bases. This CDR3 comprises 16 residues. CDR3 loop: CSVSPGGLSGANVLTF. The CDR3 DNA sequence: TGCAGCGTTTCCCCAGGGGGCCTCTCTGGGGCCAACGTCCTGACTTTC.

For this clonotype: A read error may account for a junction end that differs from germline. The CDR3 sequence: CASSYSVPDRGDTGELFF. CDR3 nucleotides: TGTGCCAGCAGTTACTCTGTCCCGGACAGGGGGGACACCGGGGAGCTGTTCTTT. V usage is TRBV6-6 and J usage is TRBJ2-2; 10 bases are a match to TRBD1. The CDR3 is 18 residues long. From germline, CDR1 is MNHNY and CDR2 SVGAGI (reference sequence).

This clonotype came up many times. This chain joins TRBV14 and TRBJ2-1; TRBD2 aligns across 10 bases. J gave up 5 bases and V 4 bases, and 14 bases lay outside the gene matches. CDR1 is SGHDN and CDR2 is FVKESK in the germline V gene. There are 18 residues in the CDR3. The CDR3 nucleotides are TGTGCCAGCAGCCCACCGCGAGCGGGAGGGGGTTTGAACAATGAGCAGTTCTTC. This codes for CASSPPRAGGGLNNEQFF.

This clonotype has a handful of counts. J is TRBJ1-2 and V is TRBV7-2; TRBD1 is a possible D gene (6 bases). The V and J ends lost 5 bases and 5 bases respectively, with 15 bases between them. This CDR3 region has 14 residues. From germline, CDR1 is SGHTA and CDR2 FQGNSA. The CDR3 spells CASSLQTGTYGYTF. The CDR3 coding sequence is TGTGCCAGCAGCCTGCAGACAGGCACTTATGGCTACACCTTC.

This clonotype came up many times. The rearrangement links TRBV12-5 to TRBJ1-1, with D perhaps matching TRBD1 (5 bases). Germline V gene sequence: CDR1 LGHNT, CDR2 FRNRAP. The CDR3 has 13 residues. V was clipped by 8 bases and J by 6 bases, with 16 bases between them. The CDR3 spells CASNKGVVAEAFF. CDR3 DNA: TGTGCTAGTAACAAAGGGGTTGTCGCTGAAGCTTTCTTT.

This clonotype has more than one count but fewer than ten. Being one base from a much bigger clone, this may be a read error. The CDR3: CASSVGAGQLGQYF. The CDR3, as DNA: TGTGCCAGCAGCGTAGGCGCAGGACAGCTTGGGCAGTACTTC. The chain recombines TRBV7-9 with TRBJ2-7; TRBD1 is a possible D gene (6 bases). This CDR3 is 14 amino acids long. V shed 5 bases and J shed 9 bases, with 20 bases lying between them. CDR1 and CDR2 from the germline V gene are SEHNR and FQNEAQ (reference sequence).

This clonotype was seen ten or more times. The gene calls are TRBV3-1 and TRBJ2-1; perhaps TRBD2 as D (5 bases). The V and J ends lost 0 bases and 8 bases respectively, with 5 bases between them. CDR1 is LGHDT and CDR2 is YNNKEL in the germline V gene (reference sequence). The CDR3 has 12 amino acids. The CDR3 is CASSQERDEQFF. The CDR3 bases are TGTGCCAGCAGCCAAGAGAGGGATGAGCAGTTCTTC.

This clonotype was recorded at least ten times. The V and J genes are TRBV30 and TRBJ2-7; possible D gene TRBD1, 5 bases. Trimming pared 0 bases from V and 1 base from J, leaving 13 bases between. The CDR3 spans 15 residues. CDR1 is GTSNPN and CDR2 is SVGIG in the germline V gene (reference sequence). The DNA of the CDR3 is TGTGCCTGGAGTGTAGGGGCAAGGAGTTCCTACGAGCAGTACTTC. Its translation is CAWSVGARSSYEQYF.

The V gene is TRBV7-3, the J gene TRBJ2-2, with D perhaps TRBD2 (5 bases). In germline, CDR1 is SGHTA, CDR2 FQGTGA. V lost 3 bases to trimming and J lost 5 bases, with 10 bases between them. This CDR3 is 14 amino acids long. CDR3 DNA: TGTGCCAGCAGCTTCCGGGATCGGACCGGGGAGCTGTTTTTT. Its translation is CASSFRDRTGELFF.

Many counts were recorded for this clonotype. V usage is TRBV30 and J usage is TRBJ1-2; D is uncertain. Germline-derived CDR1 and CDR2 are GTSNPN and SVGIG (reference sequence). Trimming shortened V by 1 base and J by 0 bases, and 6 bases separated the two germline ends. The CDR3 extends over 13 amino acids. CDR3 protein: CAWSALPNYGYTF. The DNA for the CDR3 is TGTGCCTGGAGTGCCCTCCCTAACTATGGCTACACCTTC.

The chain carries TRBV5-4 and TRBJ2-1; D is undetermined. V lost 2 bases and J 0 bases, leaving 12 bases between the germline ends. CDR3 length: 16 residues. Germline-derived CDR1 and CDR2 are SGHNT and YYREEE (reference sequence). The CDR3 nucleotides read TGTGCCAGCAGCTTACCTCCACCGTACTCCTACAATGAGCAGTTCTTC. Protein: CASSLPPPYSYNEQFF.

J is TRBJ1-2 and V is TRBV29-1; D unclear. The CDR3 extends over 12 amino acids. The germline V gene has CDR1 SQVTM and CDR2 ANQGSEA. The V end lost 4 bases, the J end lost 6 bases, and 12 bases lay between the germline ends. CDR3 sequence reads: CSVVGSRDGYTF. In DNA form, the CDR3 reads TGCAGCGTTGTCGGGAGTCGCGATGGCTACACCTTC. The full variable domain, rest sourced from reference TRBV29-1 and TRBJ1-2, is SAVISQKPSRDICQRGTSLTIQCQVDSQVTMMFWYRQQPGQSLTLIATANQGSEATYESGFVIDKFPISRPNLTFSTLTVSNMSPEDSSIYLCSVVGSRDGYTFGSGTRLTVV.

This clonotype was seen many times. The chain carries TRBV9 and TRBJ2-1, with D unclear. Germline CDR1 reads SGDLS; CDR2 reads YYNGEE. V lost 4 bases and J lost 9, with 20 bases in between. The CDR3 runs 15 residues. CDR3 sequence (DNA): TGTGCCAGCAGCACCCAGATAGCCCCCACCGCTGAGCAGTTCTTC. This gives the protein CASSTQIAPTAEQFF.

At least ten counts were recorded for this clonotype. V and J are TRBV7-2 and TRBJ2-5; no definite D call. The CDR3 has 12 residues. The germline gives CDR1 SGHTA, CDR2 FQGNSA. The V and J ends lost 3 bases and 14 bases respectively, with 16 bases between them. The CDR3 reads CASSFASRSIYF. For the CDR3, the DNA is TGTGCCAGCAGCTTCGCGAGCCGTTCCATTTACTTC.

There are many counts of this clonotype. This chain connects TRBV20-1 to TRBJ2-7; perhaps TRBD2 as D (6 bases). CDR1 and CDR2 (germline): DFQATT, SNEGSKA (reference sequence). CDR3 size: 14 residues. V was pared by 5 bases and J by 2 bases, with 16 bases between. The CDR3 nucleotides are TGCAGTGCTGTCGCGGGGATTAAGGCCTACGAGCAGTACTTC. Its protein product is CSAVAGIKAYEQYF.

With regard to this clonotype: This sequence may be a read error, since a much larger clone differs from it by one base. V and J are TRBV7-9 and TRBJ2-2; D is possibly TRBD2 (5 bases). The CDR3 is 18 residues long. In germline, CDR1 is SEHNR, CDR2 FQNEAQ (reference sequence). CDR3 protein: CASSPSSILSSNTGEPFF. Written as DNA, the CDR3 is TGTGCCAGCAGCCCGTCAAGTATTTTATCCTCGAACACCGGGGAGCCGTTTTTT. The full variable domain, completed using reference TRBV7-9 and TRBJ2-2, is DTGVSQNPRHKITKRGQNVTFRCDPISEHNRLYWYRQTLGQGPEFLTYFQNEAQLEKSRLLSDRFSAERPKGSFSTLEIQRTEQGDSAMYLCASSPSSILSSNTGEPFFGEGSRLTVL.

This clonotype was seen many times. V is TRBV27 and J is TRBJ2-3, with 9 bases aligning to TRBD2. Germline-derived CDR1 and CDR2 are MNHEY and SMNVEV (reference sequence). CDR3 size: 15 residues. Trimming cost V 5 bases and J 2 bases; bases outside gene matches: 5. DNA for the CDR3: TGTGCCAGCAGTACCCGACTAGCGGACACAGATACGCAGTATTTT. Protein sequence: CASSTRLADTDTQYF.